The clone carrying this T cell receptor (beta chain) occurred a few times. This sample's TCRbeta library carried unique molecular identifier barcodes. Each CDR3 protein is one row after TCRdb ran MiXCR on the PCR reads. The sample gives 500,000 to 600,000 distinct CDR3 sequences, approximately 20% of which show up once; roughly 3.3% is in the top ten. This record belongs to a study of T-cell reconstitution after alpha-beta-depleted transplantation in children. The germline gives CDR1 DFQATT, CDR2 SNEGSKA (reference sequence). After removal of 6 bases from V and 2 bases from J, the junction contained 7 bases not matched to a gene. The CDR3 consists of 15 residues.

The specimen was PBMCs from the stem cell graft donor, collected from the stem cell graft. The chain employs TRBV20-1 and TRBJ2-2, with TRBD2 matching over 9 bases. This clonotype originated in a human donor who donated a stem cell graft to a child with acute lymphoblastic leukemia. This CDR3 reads CSAPRTSVNTGELFF. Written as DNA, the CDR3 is TGCAGTGCCCCCCGGACTAGCGTAAACACCGGGGAGCTGTTTTTT.